This TCR beta chain is drawn from a study of regulatory T cells in long-lasting Graves disease. Findings and caveats of the study: Thyroid tissue went unexamined; only peripheral blood was analyzed. Authors noted too few samples as a limitation.

In this sample, this clonotype turned up many times. Its antigen is currently unknown. The CDR3 sequence is 16 residues long. The junction had 6 bases not matched to a gene; V was cut back by 1 base and J by 2 bases. Indicated time point: newly diagnosed GD, antithyroid drugs for less than 3 months. The TCR library was prepared using RNA isolated from PBMCs. Through Arm-PCR of CDR3 regions and iRepertoire HTBI primers, TCR beta libraries were built. TCRdb itself ran the multiplex PCR reads through MiXCR, one entry per CDR3 protein. Here the sample spans about 540,000 distinct CDR3 sequences, approximately 15% being singletons. These records were also assigned to another study, of T cells in Graves' hyperthyroidism and ophthalmopathy. That paper states: Thyroid ultrasound, orbital computed tomography, clinical symptoms, and serum thyroxine and TRAb underpinned diagnoses.

This receptor was identified in a man aged 25-45 years with Graves disease. This sequence joins TRBV12-3 or TRBV12-4 and TRBJ2-3; the match to TRBD1 covers 7 bases. The sample here was peripheral blood mononuclear cells (PBMCs), taken at new diagnosis, from a patient treated with antithyroid drugs. CDR3 coding DNA: TGTGCCAGCAGTTTAGAAACGGACAGGCCCACAGATACGCAGTATTTT. Protein: CASSLETDRPTDTQYF.